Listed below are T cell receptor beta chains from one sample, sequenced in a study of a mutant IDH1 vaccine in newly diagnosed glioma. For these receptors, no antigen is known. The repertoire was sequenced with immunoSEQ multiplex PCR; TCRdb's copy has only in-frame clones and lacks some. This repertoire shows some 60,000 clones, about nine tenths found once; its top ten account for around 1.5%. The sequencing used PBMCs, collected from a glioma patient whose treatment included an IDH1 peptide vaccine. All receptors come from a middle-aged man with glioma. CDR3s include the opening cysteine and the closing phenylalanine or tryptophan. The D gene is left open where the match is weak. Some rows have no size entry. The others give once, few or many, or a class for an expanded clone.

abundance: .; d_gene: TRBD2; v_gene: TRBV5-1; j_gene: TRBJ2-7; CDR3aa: CASSATSGRAISLYEQYF; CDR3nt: TGCGCCAGCAGCGCGACTAGCGGGAGGGCCATCTCACTCTACGAGCAGTACTTC
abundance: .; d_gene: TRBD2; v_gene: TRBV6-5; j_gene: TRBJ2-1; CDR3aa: CASSPGGRTFNEQFF; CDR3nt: TGTGCCAGCAGCCCTGGCGGGAGGACCTTCAATGAGCAGTTCTTC
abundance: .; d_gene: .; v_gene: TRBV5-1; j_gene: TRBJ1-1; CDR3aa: CASSFTGRTEAFF; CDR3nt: TGCGCCAGCAGCTTTACAGGTCGGACTGAAGCTTTCTTT
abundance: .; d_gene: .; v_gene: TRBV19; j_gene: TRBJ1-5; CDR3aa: CASSSGSGFQPQHF; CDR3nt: TGTGCCAGTAGTAGCGGATCCGGCTTTCAGCCCCAGCATTTT
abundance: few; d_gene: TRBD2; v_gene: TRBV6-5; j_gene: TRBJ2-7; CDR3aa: CASSYVSGLAGGVQYF; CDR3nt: TGTGCCAGCAGTTACGTGTCTGGGCTAGCGGGGGGTGTGCAGTACTTC
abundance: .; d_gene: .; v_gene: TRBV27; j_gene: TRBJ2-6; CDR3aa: CASSLRGTGANVLTF; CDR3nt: TGTGCCAGCAGTTTGAGGGGAACCGGGGCCAACGTCCTGACTTTC
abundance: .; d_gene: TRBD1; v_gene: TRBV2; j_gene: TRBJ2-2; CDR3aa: CASSGTGGVTGELFF; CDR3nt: TGTGCCAGCAGTGGGACAGGGGGGGTTACCGGGGAGCTGTTTTTT
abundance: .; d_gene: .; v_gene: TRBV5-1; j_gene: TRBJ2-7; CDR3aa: CASSLAFDSYEQYF; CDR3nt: TGCGCCAGCAGCTTGGCCTTTGATTCTTACGAGCAGTACTTC
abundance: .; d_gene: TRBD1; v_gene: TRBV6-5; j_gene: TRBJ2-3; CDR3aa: CASSLQGATDTQYF; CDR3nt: TGTGCCAGCAGTTTACAGGGGGCGACAGATACGCAGTATTTT
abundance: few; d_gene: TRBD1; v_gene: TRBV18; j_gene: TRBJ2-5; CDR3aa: CASSPQSGRGQIQETQYF; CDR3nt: TGTGCCAGCTCACCGCAGAGCGGCCGGGGACAGATACAAGAGACCCAGTACTTC
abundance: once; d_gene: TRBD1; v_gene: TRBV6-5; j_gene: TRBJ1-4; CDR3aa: CASSYLLTGGSEKLFF; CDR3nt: TGTGCCAGCAGTTACTTGTTAACAGGGGGCAGTGAAAAACTGTTTTTT
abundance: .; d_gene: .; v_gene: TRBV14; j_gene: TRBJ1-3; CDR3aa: CASSYAGVSSGNTIYF; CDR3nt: TGTGCCAGCAGTTACGCCGGTGTGAGCTCTGGAAACACCATATATTTT
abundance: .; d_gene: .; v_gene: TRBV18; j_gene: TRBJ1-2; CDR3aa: CASSQGFNYGYTF; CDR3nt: TGTGCCAGCTCTCAAGGGTTTAACTATGGCTACACCTTC
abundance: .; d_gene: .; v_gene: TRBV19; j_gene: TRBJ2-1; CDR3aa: CASSRKVYNEQFF; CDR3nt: TGTGCCAGTAGTAGGAAGGTTTACAATGAGCAGTTCTTC
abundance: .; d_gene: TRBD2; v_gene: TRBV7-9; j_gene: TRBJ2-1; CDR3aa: CASSPRTSPLYNEQFF; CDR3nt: TGTGCCAGCAGCCCTCGGACTAGCCCCCTCTACAATGAGCAGTTCTTC
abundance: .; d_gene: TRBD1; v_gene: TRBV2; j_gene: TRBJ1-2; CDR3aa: CASKGDRGNYGYTF; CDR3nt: TGTGCCAGCAAAGGGGACAGGGGGAACTATGGCTACACCTTC
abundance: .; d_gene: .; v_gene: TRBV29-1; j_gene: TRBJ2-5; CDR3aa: CSVEGPRGQETQYF; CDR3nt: TGCAGCGTTGAGGGACCGCGCGGCCAAGAGACCCAGTACTTC
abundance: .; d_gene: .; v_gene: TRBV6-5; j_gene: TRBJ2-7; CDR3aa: CASSNIPQGSEQYF; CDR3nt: TGTGCCAGCAGCAATATACCGCAAGGAAGCGAGCAGTACTTC
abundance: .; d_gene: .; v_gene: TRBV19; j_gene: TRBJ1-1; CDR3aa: CASSTFLQGLAEAFF; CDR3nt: TGTGCCAGTAGTACCTTTTTGCAGGGGCTGGCTGAAGCTTTCTTT
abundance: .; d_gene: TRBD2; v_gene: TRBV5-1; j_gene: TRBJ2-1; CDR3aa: CASSFTSGSYNEQFF; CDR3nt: TGCGCCAGCAGCTTTACTAGCGGGAGCTACAATGAGCAGTTCTTC
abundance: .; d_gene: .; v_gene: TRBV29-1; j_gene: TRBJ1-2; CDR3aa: CSARIGQGNYGYTF; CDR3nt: TGCAGCGCAAGGATAGGCCAGGGAAACTATGGCTACACCTTC
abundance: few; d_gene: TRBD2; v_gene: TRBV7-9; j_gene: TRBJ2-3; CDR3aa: CASSLYQGGPVADTQYF; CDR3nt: TGTGCCAGCAGCTTATATCAGGGAGGGCCTGTTGCAGATACGCAGTATTTT
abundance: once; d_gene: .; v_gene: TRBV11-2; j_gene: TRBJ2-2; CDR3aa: CASSPMRTNTGELFF; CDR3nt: TGTGCCAGCAGCCCAATGAGGACGAACACCGGGGAGCTGTTTTTT
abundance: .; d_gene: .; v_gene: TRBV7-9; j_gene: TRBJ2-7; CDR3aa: CASVRTGTYEQYF; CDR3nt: TGTGCCAGTGTCCGGACGGGAACCTACGAGCAGTACTTC
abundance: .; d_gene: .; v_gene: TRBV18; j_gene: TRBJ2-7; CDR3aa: CASSGTREGEQYF; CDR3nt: TGTGCCAGCTCAGGAACGAGAGAGGGCGAGCAGTACTTC
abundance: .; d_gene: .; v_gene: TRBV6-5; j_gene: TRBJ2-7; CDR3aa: CASSSGSQSEQYF; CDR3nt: TGTGCCAGCAGTTCAGGGTCACAGTCCGAGCAGTACTTC
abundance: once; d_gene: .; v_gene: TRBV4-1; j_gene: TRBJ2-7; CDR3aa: CASSQDDNIQTYEQYF; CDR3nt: TGCGCCAGCAGCCAAGACGACAATATTCAAACCTACGAGCAGTACTTC
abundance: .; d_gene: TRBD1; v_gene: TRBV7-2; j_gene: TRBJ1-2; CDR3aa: CASSGRTGEYGYTF; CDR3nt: TGTGCCAGCAGCGGACGGACAGGGGAGTATGGCTACACCTTC
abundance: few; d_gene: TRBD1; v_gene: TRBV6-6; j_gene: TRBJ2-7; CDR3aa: CASITGGNSYEQYF; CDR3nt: TGTGCCAGCATCACAGGGGGGAACTCCTACGAGCAGTACTTC
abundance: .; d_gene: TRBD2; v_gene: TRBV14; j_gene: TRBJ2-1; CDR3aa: CASSPLAGGSLIVRYNEQFF; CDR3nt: TGTGCCAGCAGCCCTCTAGCGGGAGGTAGTTTAATTGTTCGCTACAATGAGCAGTTCTTC
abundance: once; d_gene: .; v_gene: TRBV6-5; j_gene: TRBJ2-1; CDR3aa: CASRQGAGRSEQFF; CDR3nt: TGTGCCAGCAGGCAGGGCGCGGGACGCTCTGAGCAGTTCTTC
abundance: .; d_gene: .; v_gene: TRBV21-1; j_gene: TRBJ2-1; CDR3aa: CASSKLEGGDRYNEQFF; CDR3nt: TGTGCCAGCAGCAAACTCGAAGGCGGAGATCGCTACAATGAGCAGTTCTTC
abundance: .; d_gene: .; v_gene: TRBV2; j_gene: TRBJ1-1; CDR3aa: CASSGASGGKMNTEAFF; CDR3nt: TGTGCCAGCAGTGGAGCGAGCGGGGGCAAGATGAACACTGAAGCTTTCTTT
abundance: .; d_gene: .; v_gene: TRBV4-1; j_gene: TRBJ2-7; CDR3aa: CASSPNQGPYEQYF; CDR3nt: TGCGCCAGCAGCCCGAATCAGGGGCCGTACGAGCAGTACTTC
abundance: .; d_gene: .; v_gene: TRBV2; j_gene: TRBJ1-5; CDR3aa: CASTREGGGNQPQHF; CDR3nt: TGTGCCAGCACCCGAGAGGGCGGGGGGAATCAGCCCCAGCATTTT